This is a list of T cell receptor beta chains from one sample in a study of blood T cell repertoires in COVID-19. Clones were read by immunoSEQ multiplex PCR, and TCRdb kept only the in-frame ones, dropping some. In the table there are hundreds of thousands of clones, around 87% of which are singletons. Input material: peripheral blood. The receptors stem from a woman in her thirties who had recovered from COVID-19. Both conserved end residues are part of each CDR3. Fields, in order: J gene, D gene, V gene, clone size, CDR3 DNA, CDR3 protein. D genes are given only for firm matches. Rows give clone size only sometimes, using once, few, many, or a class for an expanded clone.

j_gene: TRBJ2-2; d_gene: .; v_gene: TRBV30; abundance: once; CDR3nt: TGTGCCTGGAGATTCTATTACACCGGGGAGCTGTTTTTT; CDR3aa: CAWRFYYTGELFF
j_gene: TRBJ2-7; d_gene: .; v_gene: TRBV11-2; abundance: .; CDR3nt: TGTGCCAGCCCATTCTCCCGGGATCCCTCCTACGAGCAGTACTTC; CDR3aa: CASPFSRDPSYEQYF
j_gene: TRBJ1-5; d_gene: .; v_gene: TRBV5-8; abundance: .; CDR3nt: TGTGCCAGCAGCTTGAGAGGGAGACAGCCCCAGCATTTT; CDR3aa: CASSLRGRQPQHF
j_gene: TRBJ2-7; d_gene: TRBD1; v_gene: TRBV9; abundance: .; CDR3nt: TGTGCCAGCAGCGTGGGACAGGGTCCCTACGAGCAGTACTTC; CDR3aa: CASSVGQGPYEQYF
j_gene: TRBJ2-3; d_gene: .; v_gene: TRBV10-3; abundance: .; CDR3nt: TGTGCCACCGAGACAAGAGGCACAGATACGCAGTATTTT; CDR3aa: CATETRGTDTQYF
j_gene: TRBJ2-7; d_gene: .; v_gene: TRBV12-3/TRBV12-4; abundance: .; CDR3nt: TGTGCCAGCTCGTGGACTGGGCCCTACGAGCAGTACTTC; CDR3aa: CASSWTGPYEQYF
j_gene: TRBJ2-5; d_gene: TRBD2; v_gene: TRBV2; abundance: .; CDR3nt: TGTGCCAGCAGTGAAAAAGTAGGGACTAGCAAAGAGACCCAGTACTTC; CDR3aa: CASSEKVGTSKETQYF
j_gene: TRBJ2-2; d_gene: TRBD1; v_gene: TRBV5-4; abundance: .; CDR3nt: TGTGCCAGCAGCTTGGAGGACAGGAAGAACACCGGGGAGCTGTTTTTT; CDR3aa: CASSLEDRKNTGELFF
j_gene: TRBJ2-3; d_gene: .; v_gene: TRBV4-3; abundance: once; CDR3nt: TGCGCCAGCAGCCAAGACGTCAGAACAGATACGCAGTATTTT; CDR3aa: CASSQDVRTDTQYF
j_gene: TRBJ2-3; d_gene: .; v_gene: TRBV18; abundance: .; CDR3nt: TGTGCCAGCTCACCCCGGGAGTCTCGAACAGATACGCAGTATTTT; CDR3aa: CASSPRESRTDTQYF
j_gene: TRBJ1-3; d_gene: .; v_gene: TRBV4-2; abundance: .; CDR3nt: .; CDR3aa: CASSQDHLGQVGVGSGNTRYF
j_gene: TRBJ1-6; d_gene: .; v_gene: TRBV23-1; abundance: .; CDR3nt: TGCGCCAGCAGTCAATCCAACAGGCCCGATAATTCACCCCTCCACTTT; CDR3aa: CASSQSNRPDNSPLHF
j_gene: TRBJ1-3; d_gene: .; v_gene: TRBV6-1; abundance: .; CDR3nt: TGTGCCAGCAGTGAGGCTGCTGGAAACACCATATATTTT; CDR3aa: CASSEAAGNTIYF
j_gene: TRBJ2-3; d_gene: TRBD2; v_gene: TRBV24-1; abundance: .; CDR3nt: TGTGCCACCAGTTTTGGGACTAGCCCGGCAGATACGCAGTATTTT; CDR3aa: CATSFGTSPADTQYF
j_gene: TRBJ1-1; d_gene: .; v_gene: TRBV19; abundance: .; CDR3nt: TGTGCCACCCGGACAGACCTTGGACACACTGAAGCTTTCTTT; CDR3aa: CATRTDLGHTEAFF
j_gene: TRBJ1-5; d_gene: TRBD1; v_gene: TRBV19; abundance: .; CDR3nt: TGTGCCAGTACTTTCAGGGGGTTTGGGAATCAGCCCCAGCATTTT; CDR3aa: CASTFRGFGNQPQHF
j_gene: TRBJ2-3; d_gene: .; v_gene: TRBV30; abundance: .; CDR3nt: TGTGCCTGGAGTTTAGCAAGAAGTGGCACAGATACGCAGTATTTT; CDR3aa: CAWSLARSGTDTQYF
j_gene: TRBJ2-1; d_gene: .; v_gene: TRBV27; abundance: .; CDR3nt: TGTGCCAGCAGTTTATCTAGGGGCCCCTACAATGAGCAGTTCTTC; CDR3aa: CASSLSRGPYNEQFF
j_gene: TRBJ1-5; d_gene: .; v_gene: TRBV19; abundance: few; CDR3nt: TGTGCCAGTAGTGAATTAGGCAGGGGTGACAATCAGCCCCAGCATTTT; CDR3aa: CASSELGRGDNQPQHF
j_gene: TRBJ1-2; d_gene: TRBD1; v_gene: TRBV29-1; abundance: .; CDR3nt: TGCAGCATCTACGACAGGGAGGACTATGGCTACACCTTC; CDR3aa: CSIYDREDYGYTF
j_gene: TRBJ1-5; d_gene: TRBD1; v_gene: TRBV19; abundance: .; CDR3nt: TGTGCCAGTAGTACAAGGACAGGGCAGCCCCAGCATTTT; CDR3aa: CASSTRTGQPQHF
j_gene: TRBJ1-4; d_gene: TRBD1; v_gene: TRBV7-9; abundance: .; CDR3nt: TGTGCCAGCAGCTTTTCGACAGGGCGGGGTGAAAAACTGTTTTTT; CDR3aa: CASSFSTGRGEKLFF
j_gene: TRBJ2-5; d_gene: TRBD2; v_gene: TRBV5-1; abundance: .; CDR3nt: TGCGCCAGCAGCTTGCGGGGGGGCCAAGAGACCCAGTACTTC; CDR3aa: CASSLRGGQETQYF
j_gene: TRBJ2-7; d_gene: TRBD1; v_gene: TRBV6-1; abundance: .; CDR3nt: TGTGCCAGCAGTGACCGGGGACAGAACTACGAGCAGTACTTC; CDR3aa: CASSDRGQNYEQYF
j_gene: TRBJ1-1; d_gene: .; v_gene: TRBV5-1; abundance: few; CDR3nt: TGCGCCAGCAGCTTGGCACAGACTAGGGGCACTGAAGCTTTCTTT; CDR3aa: CASSLAQTRGTEAFF
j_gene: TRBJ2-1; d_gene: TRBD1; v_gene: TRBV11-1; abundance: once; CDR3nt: TGTGCCAGCAGCTTGGACAGGGCCAACCCCTCTAAGCAGTTCTTC; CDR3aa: CASSLDRANPSKQFF
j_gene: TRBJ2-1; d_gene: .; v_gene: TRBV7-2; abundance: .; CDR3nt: TGTGCCAGCAGCTTATGGGACTCCAATGAGCAGTTCTTC; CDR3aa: CASSLWDSNEQFF
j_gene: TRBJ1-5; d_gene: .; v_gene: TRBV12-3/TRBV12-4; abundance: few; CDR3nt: TGTGCCAGCAGTTTCTTTGTCAATCAGCCCCAGCATTTT; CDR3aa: CASSFFVNQPQHF
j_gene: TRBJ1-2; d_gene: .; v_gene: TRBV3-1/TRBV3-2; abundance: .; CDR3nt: TGTGCCAGCAGCCAAGAACCAGGATATGGCTACACCTTC; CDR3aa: CASSQEPGYGYTF
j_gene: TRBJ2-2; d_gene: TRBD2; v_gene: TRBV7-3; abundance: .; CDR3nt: TGTGCCAGCAGCTTAACTGCGGGAGGGCTGCCCGGGGAGCTGTTTTTT; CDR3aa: CASSLTAGGLPGELFF
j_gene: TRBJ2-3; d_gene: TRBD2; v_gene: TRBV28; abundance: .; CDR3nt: TGTGCCAGCAGTTATCCCGGGACTAGCGGGAGAAGGGATACGCAGTATTTT; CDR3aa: CASSYPGTSGRRDTQYF
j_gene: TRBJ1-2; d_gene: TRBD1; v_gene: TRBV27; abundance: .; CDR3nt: TGTGCCAGCAGACCTGACCCGGGACAGGATTATACTAACTATGGCTACACCTTC; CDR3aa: CASRPDPGQDYTNYGYTF
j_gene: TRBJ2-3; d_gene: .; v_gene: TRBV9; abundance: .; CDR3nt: TGTGCCAGCTCGGACTCAGATACGCAGTATTTT; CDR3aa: CASSDSDTQYF
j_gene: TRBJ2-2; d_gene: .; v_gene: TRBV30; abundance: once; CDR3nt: TGTGCCTGTGGTTCAGGTACCGGGGAGCTGTTTTTT; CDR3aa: CACGSGTGELFF
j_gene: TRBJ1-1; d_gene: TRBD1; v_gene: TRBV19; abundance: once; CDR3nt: TGTGCCAGTAGTGCGGACAGGCGCTACGAAGCTTTCTTT; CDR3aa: CASSADRRYEAFF
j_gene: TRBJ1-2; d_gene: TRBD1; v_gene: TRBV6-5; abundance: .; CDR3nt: TGTGCCAGCAGCGAGGGACAGGGGTATGGCTACACCTTC; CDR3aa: CASSEGQGYGYTF
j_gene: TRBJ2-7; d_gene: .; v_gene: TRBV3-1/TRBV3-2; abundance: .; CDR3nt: TGTGCCAGCAGCCAGGCGCCGCTAGGCCCCTACGGGCAGTACTTC; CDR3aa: CASSQAPLGPYGQYF
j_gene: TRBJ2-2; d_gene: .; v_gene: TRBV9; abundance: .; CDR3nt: TGTGCCAGCAGCGTAGGGACAGCGAACACCGGGGAGCTGTTTTTT; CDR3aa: CASSVGTANTGELFF
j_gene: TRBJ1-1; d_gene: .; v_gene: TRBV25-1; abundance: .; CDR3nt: TGTGCCAGCAGTGATTCAATGAACACTGAAGCTTTCTTT; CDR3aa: CASSDSMNTEAFF
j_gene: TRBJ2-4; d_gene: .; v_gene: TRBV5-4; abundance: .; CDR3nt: TGTGCCAGCAGCTTGGTGGGGGCGGGAAACATTCAGTACTTC; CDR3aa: CASSLVGAGNIQYF
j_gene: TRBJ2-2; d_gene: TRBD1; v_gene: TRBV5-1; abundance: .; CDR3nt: TGCGCCAGCAGACAGACAGGGGGACGCACCGGGGAGCTGTTTTTT; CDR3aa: CASRQTGGRTGELFF
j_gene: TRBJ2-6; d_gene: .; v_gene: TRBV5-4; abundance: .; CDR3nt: TGTGCCAGCAGCTTGGAGAGCTCTGGGGCCAACGTCCTGACTTTC; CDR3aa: CASSLESSGANVLTF
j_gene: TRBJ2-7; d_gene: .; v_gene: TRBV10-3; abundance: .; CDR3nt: TGTGCCATCAGTGAGCACAACTACGAGCAGTACTTC; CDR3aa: CAISEHNYEQYF
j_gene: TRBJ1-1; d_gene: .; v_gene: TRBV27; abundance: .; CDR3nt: TGTGCCAGCCGCCTTGGAGTCGAAGCTTTCTTT; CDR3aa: CASRLGVEAFF
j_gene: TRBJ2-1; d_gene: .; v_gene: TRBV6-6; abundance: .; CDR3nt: TGTGCCAGCAGCGTCCAGGGAGGTGGTAATGAGCAGTTCTTC; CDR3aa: CASSVQGGGNEQFF
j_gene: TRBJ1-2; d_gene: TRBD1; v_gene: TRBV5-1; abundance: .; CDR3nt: TGCGCCAGCAGCTTGAATCCAGGGGGCGATGGCTACACCTTC; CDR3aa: CASSLNPGGDGYTF
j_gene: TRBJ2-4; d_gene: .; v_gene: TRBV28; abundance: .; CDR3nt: TGTGCCAGCAGACCCGCGACAGTGAGAGCCAAAAACATTCAGTACTTC; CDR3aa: CASRPATVRAKNIQYF
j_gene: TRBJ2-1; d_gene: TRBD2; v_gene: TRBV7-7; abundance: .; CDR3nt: TGTGCTAGCAGCTTTACGCGGGGGGGAGGGGAGCAGTTCTTC; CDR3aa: CASSFTRGGGEQFF
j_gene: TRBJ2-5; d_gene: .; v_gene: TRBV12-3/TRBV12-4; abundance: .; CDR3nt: TGTGCCAGCAGCCCGGCAGAGGGAGAGACCCAGTACTTC; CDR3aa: CASSPAEGETQYF
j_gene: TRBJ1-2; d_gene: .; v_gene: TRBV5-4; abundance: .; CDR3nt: TGTGCCAGCAGCTTGCGAAGTCCGGGGGAAGGCTACACCTTC; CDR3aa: CASSLRSPGEGYTF
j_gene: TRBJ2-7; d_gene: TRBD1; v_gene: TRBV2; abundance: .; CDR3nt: TGTGCCAGCAGTCGTGACAGGGGGCTTGAGCAGTACTTC; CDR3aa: CASSRDRGLEQYF
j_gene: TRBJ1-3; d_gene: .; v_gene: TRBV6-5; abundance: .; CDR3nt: TGTGCCAGTACCCGGACAGCTGGAAACACCATATATTTT; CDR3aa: CASTRTAGNTIYF
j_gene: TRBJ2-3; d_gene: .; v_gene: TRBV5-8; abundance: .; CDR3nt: TGTGCCAGCAGCTTGAACGGACTTCCGGGCACAGATACGCAGTATTTT; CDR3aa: CASSLNGLPGTDTQYF
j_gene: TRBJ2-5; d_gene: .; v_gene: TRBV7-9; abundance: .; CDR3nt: TGTGCCAGCAGCTCCCAAGGAGGGGGCGAGGAGACCCAGTACTTC; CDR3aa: CASSSQGGGEETQYF
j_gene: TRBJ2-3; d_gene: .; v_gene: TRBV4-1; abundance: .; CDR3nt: TGCGCCAGCAGCCAGGCTAGCCCGAGAGATACGCAGTATTTT; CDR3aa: CASSQASPRDTQYF